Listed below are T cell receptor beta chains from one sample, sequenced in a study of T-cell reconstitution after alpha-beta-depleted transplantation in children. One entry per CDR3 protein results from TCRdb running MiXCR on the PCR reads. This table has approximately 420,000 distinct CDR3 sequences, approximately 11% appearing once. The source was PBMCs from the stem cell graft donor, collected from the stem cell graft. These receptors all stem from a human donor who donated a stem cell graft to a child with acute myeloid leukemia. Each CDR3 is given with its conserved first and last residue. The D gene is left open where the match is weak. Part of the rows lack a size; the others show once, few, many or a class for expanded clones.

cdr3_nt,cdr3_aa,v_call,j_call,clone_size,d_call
TGTGCCAGCAGCTGGACTAGCGGGAACGAGCAGTACTTC,CASSWTSGNEQYF,TRBV7-2,TRBJ2-7,few,TRBD2
TGTGCCAGCAGCACAGGGCCCAGCGGGGGTGGCACAGATACGCAGTATTTT,CASSTGPSGGGTDTQYF,TRBV21-1,TRBJ2-3,few,.
TGCGCCAGCAGCTTGGCCCGGGGGGCAGCCCAAGTGTCCAAAAACATTCAGTACTTC,CASSLARGAAQVSKNIQYF,TRBV5-1,TRBJ2-4,.,.
TGTGCCAGCACCGGAGGACAGGGGGCCAATGAGCAGTTCTTC,CASTGGQGANEQFF,TRBV6-2/TRBV6-3,TRBJ2-1,few,TRBD1
TGCGCCAGCAGCTTAGAGGGGGGTGAGCAGTTCTTC,CASSLEGGEQFF,TRBV5-1,TRBJ2-1,few,.
TGCGCCAGCAGCCAACTACATACAGCCGGAGGGGGAAACACCATATATTTT,CASSQLHTAGGGNTIYF,TRBV4-1,TRBJ1-3,.,.
TGTGCCAGCAGTTACTCGACAGGGAGGGCCGGGGAGCTGTTTTTT,CASSYSTGRAGELFF,TRBV6-5,TRBJ2-2,few,.
TGCAGTGCTGAAGGGACAGGCTGGGATGGCTACACCTTC,CSAEGTGWDGYTF,TRBV20-1,TRBJ1-2,few,TRBD1
TGTGCCAGCAGTTACTCTAGCAACAATGAGCAGTTCTTC,CASSYSSNNEQFF,TRBV6-6,TRBJ2-1,few,.
TGCGCCAGCAGCCGCAGTGGACAGAGAGCGGAGACCCAGTACTTC,CASSRSGQRAETQYF,TRBV5-1,TRBJ2-5,many,.
TGCGCCAGCAGTGAGCTACAGGGGACCGGACGGGGCTACACCTTC,CASSELQGTGRGYTF,TRBV5-1,TRBJ1-2,.,TRBD1
TGTGCCAGCAGTGAATTTCCCGTCGGCAGAAGCTCTGGGGCCAACGTCCTGACTTTC,CASSEFPVGRSSGANVLTF,TRBV6-1,TRBJ2-6,.,.
TGCGCCAGCAGCTTGGGAGCGGGGACCCAAGAGACCCAGTACTTC,CASSLGAGTQETQYF,TRBV5-1,TRBJ2-5,few,TRBD2
TGTGCCAGCACGGGCAGGGTCAGCACAGATACGCAGTATTTT,CASTGRVSTDTQYF,TRBV7-2,TRBJ2-3,.,.
TGTGCCTGCCGGGACAGGGAATACAATGAGCAGTTCTTC,CACRDREYNEQFF,TRBV30,TRBJ2-1,once,TRBD1
TGTGCCAGCAGCTTATCCCCTAAGACCAAAAACATTCAGTACTTC,CASSLSPKTKNIQYF,TRBV7-8,TRBJ2-4,.,.
TGTGCCAGCAGCCCCCCCCGGACAGGGTTTTCCGGGGAGCTGTTTTTT,CASSPPRTGFSGELFF,TRBV3-1,TRBJ2-2,few,TRBD1
TGCAGTGCTAGCCCGGATAACTTCGGGGAGACCCAGTACTTC,CSASPDNFGETQYF,TRBV20-1,TRBJ2-5,few,.
TGTGCCAGCAGCCGACCGCCGACCGGGACAGGGGGCGAGTCAAAGACCCAGTACTTC,CASSRPPTGTGGESKTQYF,TRBV11-2,TRBJ2-5,many,TRBD1